A single sample gave rise to the 7 T cell receptor beta chains below, sequenced in a study of shared clonotypes between healthy human individuals. Naive CD8 isolation took CD45RO-negative cells positively selected for CCR7 and excluded terminally differentiated effector memory CD45RA+ cells. Assay used: immunoSEQ multiplex PCR; TCRdb lists only in-frame clones, some missing. The repertoire holds more than 2 million clones, with around 95% as singletons. Sequenced material: naive CD8+ T cells from PBMCs. These receptors were collected from a man aged 18 to 29 in good health. Some clones in this sample may be carry-over from other donors' samples.

The chain is built from TRBV7-3 and TRBJ2-1, with 8 positions matching TRBD2. The CDR3 is 14 residues long. CDR1 is SGHTA and CDR2 is FQGTGA in the germline V gene. J gave up 7 bases and V 0 bases, and 2 bases lay outside the gene matches. The CDR3 bases are TGTGCCAGCAGCTTAACGGCTAGCGGGAATGAGCAGTTCTTC. Protein product: CASSLTASGNEQFF.

The V and J genes are TRBV13 and TRBJ2-1; D perhaps matches TRBD2 (5 bases). The germline V gene has CDR1 PRHDT and CDR2 FYEKMQ (reference sequence). The CDR3 sequence is 16 residues long. V lost 4 bases and J lost 7, with 20 bases in between. CDR3: CASSYRLTLGGNEQFF. In DNA, the CDR3 is TGTGCCAGCAGCTATAGGCTTACTCTAGGCGGGAATGAGCAGTTCTTC.

The chain joins TRBV4-1 to TRBJ1-4, with unresolved D. CDR1 MGHRA and CDR2 YSYEKL come from the germline V gene. The CDR3 spans 15 residues. Trimming removed 2 bases from V and 4 bases from J, with 11 bases in between. CDR3 sequence (DNA): TGCGCCAGCAGCCAAACATTTCCCGATAATGAAAAACTGTTTTTT. Its translation: CASSQTFPDNEKLFF.

The gene calls are TRBV28 and TRBJ2-7, with 10 nucleotides matching TRBD1. Germline CDR1 is MDHEN and CDR2 is SYDVKM. V was clipped by 8 bases and J by 3 bases; unmatched bases: 7. The length of the CDR3 is 14 residues. For the CDR3, the DNA is TGTGCCAGCCTAAGGACAGGGGGGGACTACGAGCAGTACTTC. Translating gives CASLRTGGDYEQYF.

The chain uses TRBV10-3 and TRBJ2-7; 7 nucleotides match TRBD2. Germline assignment: CDR1 ENHRY and CDR2 SYGVKD. Trimming removed 4 bases from V and 3 bases from J; junction bases left unmatched: 6. The CDR3 loop spans 14 amino acids. The CDR3, as DNA: TGTGCCATCAGTGGGACTAGAGTAGTCTACGAGCAGTACTTC. This gives the protein CAISGTRVVYEQYF.

The rearrangement links TRBV6-5 to TRBJ2-7, with D possibly matching TRBD2 (6 bases). The CDR3 runs 16 residues. Trimming took off 0 bases at V and 4 bases at J, with 16 bases between the two ends. CDR1 and CDR2 from the germline V gene are MNHEY and SVGAGI. The DNA for the CDR3 is TGTGCCAGCAGTTACTCGACGGGGGAAGGGGAATACGAGCAGTACTTC. Translated, it gives CASSYSTGEGEYEQYF.

This clone was detected once. The CDR3 bases are TGTGCCAGCTCACCACGGCCCCACTCTGGAAACACCATATATTTT. This translates into CASSPRPHSGNTIYF. The V gene is TRBV18, the J gene TRBJ1-3; no clear D. With 1 base removed from V and 0 bases from J, the gap between germline ends came to 7 bases. The CDR3 has 15 residues. Germline V gene data show CDR1 as KGHSH and CDR2 as LQKENI.